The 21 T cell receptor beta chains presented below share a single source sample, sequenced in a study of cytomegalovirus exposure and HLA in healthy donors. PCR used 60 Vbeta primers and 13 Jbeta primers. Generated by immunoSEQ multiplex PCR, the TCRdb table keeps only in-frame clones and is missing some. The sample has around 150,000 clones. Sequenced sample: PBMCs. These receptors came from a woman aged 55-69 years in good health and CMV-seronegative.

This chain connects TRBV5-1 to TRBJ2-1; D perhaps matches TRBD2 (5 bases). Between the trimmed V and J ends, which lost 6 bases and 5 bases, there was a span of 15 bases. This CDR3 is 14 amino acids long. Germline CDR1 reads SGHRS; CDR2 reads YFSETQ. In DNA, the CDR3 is TGCGCCAGCATATCTGGGCCGGGGAACAATGAGCAGTTCTTC. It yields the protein CASISGPGNNEQFF.

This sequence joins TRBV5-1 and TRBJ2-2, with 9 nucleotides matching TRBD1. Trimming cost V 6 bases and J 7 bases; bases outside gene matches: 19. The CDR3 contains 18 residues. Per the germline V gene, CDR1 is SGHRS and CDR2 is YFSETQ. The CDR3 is CASTKERGTGSKGGELFF. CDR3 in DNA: TGCGCCAGCACCAAGGAACGGGGGACAGGGTCCAAGGGCGGGGAGCTGTTTTTT.

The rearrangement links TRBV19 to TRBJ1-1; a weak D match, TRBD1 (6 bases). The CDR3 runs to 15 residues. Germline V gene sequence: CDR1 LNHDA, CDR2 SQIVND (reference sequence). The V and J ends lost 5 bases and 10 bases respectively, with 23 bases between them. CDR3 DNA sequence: TGTGCCAGTAGTTCTTCGACAGGAACGGGGACTAGAGCTTTCTTT. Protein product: CASSSSTGTGTRAFF.

CDR3 bases: TGTGCCAGCAGCTCCTCGGGGGGCGGCACCGGGGAGCTGTTTTTT. Its translation is CASSSSGGGTGELFF. This chain links TRBV7-3 with TRBJ2-2; D is perhaps TRBD2 (7 bases). Germline values: CDR1 SGHTA, CDR2 FQGTGA. The length of the CDR3 is 15 residues. V lost 4 bases to trimming and J lost 4 bases, with 13 bases between them.

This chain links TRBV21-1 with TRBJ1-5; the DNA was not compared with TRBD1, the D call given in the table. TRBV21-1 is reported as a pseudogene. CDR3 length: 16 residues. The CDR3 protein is CASGSKGVGSNQPQHF. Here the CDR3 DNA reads TGTGCCAGCGGCTCGAAAGGGGTAGGGAGCAATCAGCCCCAGCATTTT.

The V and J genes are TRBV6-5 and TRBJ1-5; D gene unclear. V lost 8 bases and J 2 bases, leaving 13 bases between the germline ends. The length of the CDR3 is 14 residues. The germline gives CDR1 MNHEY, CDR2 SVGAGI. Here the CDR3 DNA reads TGTGCCAGCGCCTTCTCCGGGGGCAATCAGCCCCAGCATTTT. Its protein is CASAFSGGNQPQHF.

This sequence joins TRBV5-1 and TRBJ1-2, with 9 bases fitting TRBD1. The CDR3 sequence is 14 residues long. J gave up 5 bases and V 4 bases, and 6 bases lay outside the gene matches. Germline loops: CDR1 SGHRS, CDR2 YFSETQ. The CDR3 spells CASSPEGQGYGYTF. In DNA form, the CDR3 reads TGCGCCAGCAGCCCGGAGGGACAGGGTTATGGCTACACCTTC.

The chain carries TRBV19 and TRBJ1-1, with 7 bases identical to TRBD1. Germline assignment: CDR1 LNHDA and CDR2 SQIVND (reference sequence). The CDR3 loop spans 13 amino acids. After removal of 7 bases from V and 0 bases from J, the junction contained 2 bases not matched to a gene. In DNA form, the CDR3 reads TGTGCCAGTATGGACAGGATGAACACTGAAGCTTTCTTT. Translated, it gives CASMDRMNTEAFF.

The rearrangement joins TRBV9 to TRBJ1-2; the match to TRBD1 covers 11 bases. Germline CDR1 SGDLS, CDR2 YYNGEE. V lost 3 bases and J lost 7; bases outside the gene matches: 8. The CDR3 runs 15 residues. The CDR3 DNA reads TGTGCCAGCAGCGCGGGGCCGGGACAGGGGGGTGGCTACACCTTC. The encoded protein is CASSAGPGQGGGYTF.

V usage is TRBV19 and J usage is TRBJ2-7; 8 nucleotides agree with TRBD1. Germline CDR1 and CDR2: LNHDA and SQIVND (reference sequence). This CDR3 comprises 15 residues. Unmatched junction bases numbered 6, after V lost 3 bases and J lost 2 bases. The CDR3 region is CASSMVTGGTYEQYF. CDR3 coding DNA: TGTGCCAGTAGTATGGTAACAGGGGGGACCTACGAGCAGTACTTC. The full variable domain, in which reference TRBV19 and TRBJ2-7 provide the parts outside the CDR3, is DGGITQSPKYLFRKEGQNVTLSCEQNLNHDAMYWYRQDPGQGLRLIYYSQIVNDFQKGDIAEGYSVSREKKESFPLTVTSAQKNPTAFYLCASSMVTGGTYEQYFGPGTRLTVT.

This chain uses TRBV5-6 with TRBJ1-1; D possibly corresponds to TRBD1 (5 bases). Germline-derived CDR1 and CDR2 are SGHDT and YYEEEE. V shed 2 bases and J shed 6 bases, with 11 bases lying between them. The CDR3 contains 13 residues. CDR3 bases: TGTGCCAGCAGCTTCGGGGGGTCTCCTGAAGCTTTCTTT. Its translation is CASSFGGSPEAFF.

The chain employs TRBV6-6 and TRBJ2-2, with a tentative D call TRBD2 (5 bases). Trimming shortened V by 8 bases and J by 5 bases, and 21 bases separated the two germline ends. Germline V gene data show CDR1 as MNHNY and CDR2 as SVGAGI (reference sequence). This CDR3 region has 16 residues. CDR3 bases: TGTGCCAGCGGACCTTTCGTGGGAGAAGATACCGGGGAGCTGTTTTTT. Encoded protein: CASGPFVGEDTGELFF.

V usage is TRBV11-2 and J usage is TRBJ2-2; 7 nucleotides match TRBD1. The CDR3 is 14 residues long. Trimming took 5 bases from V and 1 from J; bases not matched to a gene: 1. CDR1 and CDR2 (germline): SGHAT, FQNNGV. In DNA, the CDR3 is TGTGCCAGCAGCCACAGGGGGAACACCGGGGAGCTGTTTTTT. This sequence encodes CASSHRGNTGELFF.

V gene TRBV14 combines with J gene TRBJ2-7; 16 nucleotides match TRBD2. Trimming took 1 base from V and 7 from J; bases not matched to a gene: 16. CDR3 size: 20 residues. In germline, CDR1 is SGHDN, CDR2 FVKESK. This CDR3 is CASSQVGPGLAGGPAREQYF. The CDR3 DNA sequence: TGTGCCAGCAGCCAAGTAGGTCCGGGACTAGCGGGAGGGCCGGCGAGGGAGCAGTACTTC. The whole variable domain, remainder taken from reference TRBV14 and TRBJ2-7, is EAGVTQFPSHSVIEKGQTVTLRCDPISGHDNLYWYRRVMGKEIKFLLHFVKESKQDESGMPNNRFLAERTGGTYSTLKVQPAELEDSGVYFCASSQVGPGLAGGPAREQYFGPGTRLTVT.

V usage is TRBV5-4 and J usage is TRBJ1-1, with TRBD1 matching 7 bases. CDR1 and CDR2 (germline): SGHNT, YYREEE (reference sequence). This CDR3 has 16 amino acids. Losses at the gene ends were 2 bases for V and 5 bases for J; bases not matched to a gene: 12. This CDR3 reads CASSLSFLTGRTEAFF. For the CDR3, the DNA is TGTGCCAGCAGCTTATCTTTTCTGACAGGGAGGACTGAAGCTTTCTTT. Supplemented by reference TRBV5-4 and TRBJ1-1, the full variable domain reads ETGVTQSPTHLIKTRGQQVTLRCSSQSGHNTVSWYQQALGQGPQFIFQYYREEENGRGNFPPRFSGLQFPNYSSELNVNALELDDSALYLCASSLSFLTGRTEAFFGQGTRLTVV.

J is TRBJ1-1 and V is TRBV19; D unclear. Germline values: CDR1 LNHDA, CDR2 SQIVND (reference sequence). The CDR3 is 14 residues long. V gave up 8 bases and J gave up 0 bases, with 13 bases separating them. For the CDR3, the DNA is TGTGCCAGTCGGAGGACGGGGATGAACACTGAAGCTTTCTTT. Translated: CASRRTGMNTEAFF.

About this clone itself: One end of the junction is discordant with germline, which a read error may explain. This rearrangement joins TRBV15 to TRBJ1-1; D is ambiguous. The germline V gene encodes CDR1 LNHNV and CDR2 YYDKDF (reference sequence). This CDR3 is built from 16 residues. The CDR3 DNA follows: TGTGCCACCAGCAGAGATTCGTCACAGATGAAGACTGAAGCTTTCTTT. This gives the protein CATSRDSSQMKTEAFF.

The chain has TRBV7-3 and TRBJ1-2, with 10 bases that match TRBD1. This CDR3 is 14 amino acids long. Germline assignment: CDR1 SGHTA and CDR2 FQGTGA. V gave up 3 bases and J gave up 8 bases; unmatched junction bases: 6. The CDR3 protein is CASSLGQGPGGYTF. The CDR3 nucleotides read TGTGCCAGCAGCTTGGGACAGGGGCCCGGGGGCTACACCTTC.

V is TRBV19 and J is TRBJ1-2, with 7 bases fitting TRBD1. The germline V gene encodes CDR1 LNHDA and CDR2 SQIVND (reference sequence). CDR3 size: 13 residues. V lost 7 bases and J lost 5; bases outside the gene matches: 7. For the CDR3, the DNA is TGTGCCAGTAAGAACAGGGGAGGATATGGCTACACCTTC. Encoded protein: CASKNRGGYGYTF.

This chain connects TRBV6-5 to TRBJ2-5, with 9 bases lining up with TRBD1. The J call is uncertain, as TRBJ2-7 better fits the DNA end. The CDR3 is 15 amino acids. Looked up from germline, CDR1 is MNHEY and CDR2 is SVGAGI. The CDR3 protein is CASSPGTGYSDEQYF. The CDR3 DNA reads TGTGCCAGCAGTCCCGGGACAGGGTACTCTGACGAGCAGTACTTC.

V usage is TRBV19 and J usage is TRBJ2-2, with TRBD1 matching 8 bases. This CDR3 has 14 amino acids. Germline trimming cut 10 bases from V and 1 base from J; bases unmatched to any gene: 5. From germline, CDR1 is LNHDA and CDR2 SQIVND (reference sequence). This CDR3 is CATMGTGNTGELFF. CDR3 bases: TGTGCCACAATGGGGACAGGGAACACCGGGGAGCTGTTTTTT.